This TCR beta chain was obtained from a study of vaccination effects on CD4 cells after COVID-19. Repertoires were generated with immunoSEQ multiplex PCR, while TCRdb's copy carries only in-frame clones and drops some. The sample records roughly 50,000 clones, about four fifths being singletons. A remark on this clone: Its matching antigen is unknown.

CDR1 and CDR2 from the germline V gene are SGHRS and YFSETQ. The V end was cut by 4 bases, the J end by 3 bases, with 11 bases between. There are 14 residues in the CDR3. Within the ViraFEST assay, antigen-specific CD4+ T cells underwent expansion with viral peptide pools prior to sequencing. Culture proceeded for 10 days, and CD4+ T cells were then isolated. According to the study, vaccine recipients showed no prior SARS-CoV-2 infection and negative nucleocapsid antibodies. The sequenced sample was CD4+ T cells from PBMCs cultured with HCoV-OC43 spike peptides, obtained before COVID-19 vaccination. Noted subset: HCoV-OC43 spike overlapping peptide pool stimulation. The TCR originated in a human donor who received a COVID-19 vaccine. This sequence joins TRBV5-1 and TRBJ1-5; tentative D call: TRBD1 (5 bases). The CDR3 region has the DNA TGCGCCAGCAGCCGTGGGGGACCCAATCAGCCCCAGCATTTT. Protein: CASSRGGPNQPQHF. The whole variable domain, remainder taken from reference TRBV5-1 and TRBJ1-5, is KAGVTQTPRYLIKTRGQQVTLSCSPISGHRSVSWYQQTPGQGLQFLFEYFSETQRNKGNFPGRFSGRQFSNSRSEMNVSTLELGDSALYLCASSRGGPNQPQHFGDGTRLSIL.